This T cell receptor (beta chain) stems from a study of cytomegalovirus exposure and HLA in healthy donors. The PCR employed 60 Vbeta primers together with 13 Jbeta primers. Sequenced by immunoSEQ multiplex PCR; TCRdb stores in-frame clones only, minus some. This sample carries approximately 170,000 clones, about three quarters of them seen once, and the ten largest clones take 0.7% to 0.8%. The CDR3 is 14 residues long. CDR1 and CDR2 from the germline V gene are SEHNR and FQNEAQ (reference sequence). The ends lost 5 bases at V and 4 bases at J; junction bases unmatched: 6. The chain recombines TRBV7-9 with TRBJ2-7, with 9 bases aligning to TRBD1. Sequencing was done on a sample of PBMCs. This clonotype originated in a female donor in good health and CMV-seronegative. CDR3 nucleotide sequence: TGTGCCAGCAGCCGCCGGGACAGGGAGTACGAGCAGTACTTC. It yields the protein CASSRRDREYEQYF.